This T cell receptor beta chain was sequenced in a study of PD-1 blockade in mismatch repair-deficient tumors. As for the study in general: Patients had eleven to twelve mismatch repair-deficient cancer types and were previously treated and progressing.

The CDR3 runs 16 residues. Germline loops: CDR1 SQVTM, CDR2 ANQGSEA. Trimming at V came to 0 bases and at J to 2 bases, leaving 7 bases not matched to a gene. Repertoires were generated with immunoSEQ multiplex PCR, while TCRdb's copy carries only in-frame clones and drops some. The sample holds some 120,000 clones; about nine tenths are singletons and the top ten take approximately 10%. Sample: peripheral blood, taken approximately 72 weeks after starting pembrolizumab. The TCR sequence derives from an adult with mismatch repair-deficient cancer. The chain carries TRBV29-1 and TRBJ2-7; the match to TRBD1 covers 10 bases. The DNA of the CDR3 is TGCAGCGTTGAAGATCGGGACAGGGGACCGACCTACGAGCAGTACTTC. Encoded protein: CSVEDRDRGPTYEQYF.